The sequence of this TCR beta chain was determined in a study of shared clonotypes between healthy human individuals. The study's findings and limits: Four donors showed sharing of around 5% of naive CD4 clonotypes.

Sequencing was performed with immunoSEQ multiplex PCR; in TCRdb, only in-frame clones are kept and a portion is missing. The sample has approximately 2.4 million clones, 95% seen once. Of note for this clone: What it binds is unknown.

What was sequenced was naive CD4+ T cells sorted from blood. Subset meaning: CD45RA+ positively selected. The TCR originated in a man between 18 and 29 years old in good health.

CDR3 in DNA: TGCAGTGCTGCCGAGGGGTGGGGCTACACCTTC. It codes for CSAAEGWGYTF. V gene TRBV20-1 combines with J gene TRBJ1-2, with D possibly being TRBD1 (5 bases). With 5 bases removed from V and 8 bases from J, the gap between germline ends came to 12 bases. Germline V CDR1 and CDR2: DFQATT, SNEGSKA (reference sequence). The CDR3 sequence is 11 residues long.